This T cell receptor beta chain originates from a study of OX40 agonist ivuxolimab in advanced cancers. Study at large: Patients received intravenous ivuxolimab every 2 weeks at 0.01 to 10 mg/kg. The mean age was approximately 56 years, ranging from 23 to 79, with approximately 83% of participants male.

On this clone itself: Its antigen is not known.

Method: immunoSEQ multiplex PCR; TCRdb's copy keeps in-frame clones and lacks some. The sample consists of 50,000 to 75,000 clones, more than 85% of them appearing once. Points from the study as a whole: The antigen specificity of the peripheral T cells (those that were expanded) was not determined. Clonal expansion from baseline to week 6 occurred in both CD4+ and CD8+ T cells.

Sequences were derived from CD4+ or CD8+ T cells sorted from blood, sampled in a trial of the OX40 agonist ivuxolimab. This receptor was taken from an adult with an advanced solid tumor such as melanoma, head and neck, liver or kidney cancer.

The CDR3 nucleotides are TGTGCCAGCAGCCGAGGGGGCCCCCGTAGCACAGATACGCAGTATTTT. Its translation is CASSRGGPRSTDTQYF. The rearrangement joins TRBV7-8 to TRBJ2-3, with 7 bases matching TRBD1. CDR1 is SGHVS, CDR2 FQNEAQ, per germline. V dropped 5 bases and J dropped 0; count of bases not matched to a gene: 8. The CDR3 spans 16 residues. The variable domain in full, completed from reference TRBV7-8 and TRBJ2-3, reads GAGVSQSPRYKVAKRGQDVALRCDPISGHVSLFWYQQALGQGPEFLTYFQNEAQLDKSGLPSDRFFAERPEGSVSTLKIQRTQQEDSAVYLCASSRGGPRSTDTQYFGPGTRLTVL.